One sample yielded the 8 T cell receptor beta chains listed below, sequenced in a study of CD8 T cells in ankylosing spondylitis. TCRdb reanalysed the 5' RACE reads using MiXCR and keeps one entry per CDR3 protein. This sample has approximately 150,000 distinct CDR3 sequences, with roughly a third found just once. The sequencing input was synovial fluid, either unsorted or a sorted T cell fraction (not recorded which). These receptors were taken from a male donor with ankylosing spondylitis.

This clonotype has more than one count but fewer than ten. This chain uses TRBV27 with TRBJ2-1; D ambiguous. Germline V gives CDR1 MNHEY, CDR2 SMNVEV (reference sequence). CDR3 size: 16 residues. V lost 0 bases, J lost 0 bases, and 9 bases lay in between. Here the CDR3 DNA reads TGTGCCAGCAGTTTATCTACCTTAGCCTCCTACAATGAGCAGTTCTTC. This sequence encodes CASSLSTLASYNEQFF.

The chain has TRBV18 and TRBJ1-1; D remains ambiguous. V lost 1 base and J lost 0, with 12 bases in between. The CDR3 totals 16 residues. Germline V gene data show CDR1 as KGHSH and CDR2 as LQKENI. CDR3 sequence: CASSPRGGNMNTEAFF. Written as DNA, the CDR3 is TGTGCCAGCTCACCACGGGGTGGAAACATGAACACTGAAGCTTTCTTT.

This chain joins TRBV20-1 and TRBJ2-3; perhaps TRBD1 as D (5 bases). CDR1 DFQATT and CDR2 SNEGSKA come from the germline V gene (reference sequence). The CDR3 contains 10 residues. The V and J ends lost 7 bases and 6 bases respectively, with 8 bases between them. In nucleotides, the CDR3 is TGCAGTGGGGGCGTGGATACGCAGTATTTT. Translation: CSGGVDTQYF.

This chain joins TRBV20-1 and TRBJ2-2; no clear D gene. The CDR3 has 14 amino acids. Germline V CDR1 and CDR2: DFQATT, SNEGSKA (reference sequence). V lost 1 base and J lost 1, with 7 bases in between. DNA of the CDR3: TGCAGTGCTAGAGGCCCAGGGAACACCGGGGAGCTGTTTTTT. It encodes CSARGPGNTGELFF.

In DNA form, the CDR3 reads TGTGCCCACAGGGGAAGCTCTGGAAACACCATATATTTT. Residues: CAHRGSSGNTIYF. V usage is TRBV11-2 and J usage is TRBJ1-3, with 7 positions matching TRBD1. The CDR3 extends over 13 amino acids. The germline gives CDR1 SGHAT, CDR2 FQNNGV. V lost 11 bases to trimming and J lost 0 bases; unmatched junction nucleotides: 4.

CDR3 in DNA: TGCAGTGCTAGAAGTGGAATCTACGAGCAGTACTTC. As protein: CSARSGIYEQYF. This chain uses TRBV20-1 with TRBJ2-7; no reliable D call. Trimming pared 2 bases from V and 3 bases from J, leaving 8 bases between. This CDR3 contains 12 residues. Germline V gene sequence: CDR1 DFQATT, CDR2 SNEGSKA (reference sequence).

The rearrangement links TRBV5-1 to TRBJ1-1, with no clear D. The CDR3 is 15 amino acids. Germline V gene data show CDR1 as SGHRS and CDR2 as YFSETQ. V was trimmed by 0 bases and J by 1 base, leaving 10 bases between them. The CDR3 protein is CASSLDSPSNTEAFF. DNA for the CDR3: TGCGCCAGCAGCTTGGATAGCCCTTCGAACACTGAAGCTTTCTTT.

The J gene is TRBJ2-1, the V gene TRBV5-1, with 11 bases fitting TRBD2. Germline values: CDR1 SGHRS, CDR2 YFSETQ. The trim removed 2 bases at V and 0 bases at J, leaving 7 bases unmatched. CDR3 size: 18 residues. The CDR3 DNA follows: TGCGCCAGCAGCTTCAGGACTAGCGGGTGGGGCTCCTACAATGAGCAGTTCTTC. This gives the protein CASSFRTSGWGSYNEQFF.